This is a list of T cell receptor beta chains from one sample in a study of T cells in Graves' hyperthyroidism and ophthalmopathy. TCRdb re-called the multiplex PCR reads with MiXCR, one entry per CDR3 protein. The sample has around 380,000 distinct CDR3 sequences; approximately 15% are singletons. Sequenced material: blood. The source of these receptors is a man aged 25-45 years with Graves' hyperthyroidism that later progressed to Graves' ophthalmopathy. CDR3s include the opening cysteine and the closing phenylalanine or tryptophan. The order of the fields is V gene, clone size, J gene, D gene, CDR3 DNA, CDR3 protein. A D gene is named only where the DNA matches it firmly. The size of a clone is reported for some rows only, either as once, few or many, or as a class for expanded clones.

TRBV12-3/TRBV12-4	.	TRBJ2-7	TRBD1	TGTGCCAGCAGTTTTTGGACAGGGGGCGAGCAGTACTTC	CASSFWTGGEQYF
TRBV28	many	TRBJ1-1	.	TGTGCCAGCAGTTGGGGGGTTTTAGTGGACACTGAAGCTTTCTTT	CASSWGVLVDTEAFF
TRBV6-1	many	TRBJ1-5	.	TGTGCCAGCAGACCGACAGGCAATCAGCCCCAGCATTTT	CASRPTGNQPQHF
TRBV6-6	.	TRBJ1-6	.	TGTGCCAGCAGTTACTCCCGGCCCTTAGAATCACCCCTCCACTTT	CASSYSRPLESPLHF
TRBV10-1	few	TRBJ1-5	TRBD1	TGCGCCAGCAGTGGGTTGAGACAGGGGGTAAATCAGCCCCAGCATTTT	CASSGLRQGVNQPQHF
TRBV18	.	TRBJ2-1	.	TGTGCCAGCTCACCACAGGATCGGGGTGAGCAGTTCTTC	CASSPQDRGEQFF
TRBV27	few	TRBJ2-1	TRBD2	TGTGCCAGCAGTCGTGCGCTAGCGGGGGGGTTGTACAATGAGCAGTTCTTC	CASSRALAGGLYNEQFF
TRBV27	many	TRBJ2-3	.	TGTGCCAGCAGAAACAGGGGGGGGGTAGATACGCAGTATTTT	CASRNRGGVDTQYF
TRBV27	many	TRBJ1-2	.	TGTGCCAGCAGACCTCTTTTATTCGGGAGCCATGGCTACACCTTC	CASRPLLFGSHGYTF
TRBV2	many	TRBJ2-2	TRBD1	TGTGCCAGCTTCGGGGACAGACGGGGCGGGGAGCTGTTTTTT	CASFGDRRGGELFF
TRBV5-1	few	TRBJ2-1	TRBD2	TGCGCCAGCAGTTATAACCCGGGACTAGCTTACAATGAGCAGTTCTTC	CASSYNPGLAYNEQFF
TRBV12-3/TRBV12-4	many	TRBJ1-2	.	TGTGCCAGCAGTTCCGGACGTTATGGCTACACCTTC	CASSSGRYGYTF
TRBV12-3/TRBV12-4	.	TRBJ1-4	TRBD1	TGTGCCAGCAGCTCTACAGGGGGCAATGAAAAACTGTTTTTT	CASSSTGGNEKLFF
TRBV19	many	TRBJ1-5	TRBD1	TGTGCCAGTAGAGAGACAGGGGGGGGACAGCCCCAGCATTTT	CASRETGGGQPQHF
TRBV9	.	TRBJ2-5	TRBD2	TGTGCCAGCAGTGGGGAAGTCGGGGGTAGCGGGGAGACCCAGTACTTC	CASSGEVGGSGETQYF
TRBV7-2	few	TRBJ2-3	.	TGTGCCAGCAGGGACTCTGCAGATACGCAGTATTTT	CASRDSADTQYF
TRBV2	many	TRBJ2-1	TRBD2	TGTGCCAGCAGTGTGGAGGGACTAGCGTATGAGCAGTTCTTC	CASSVEGLAYEQFF
TRBV27	.	TRBJ2-3	.	TGTGCCAGCAGTTTGACCCCCCCAGATACGCAGTATTTT	CASSLTPPDTQYF
TRBV24-1	many	TRBJ2-5	TRBD2	TGTGCCACCAGTGACTGGACTAGCGGGGGGGTAGAGACCCAGTACTTC	CATSDWTSGGVETQYF
TRBV3-1	.	TRBJ2-2	.	TGTGCCAGCCTCTGGGGTTCTACCGGGGAGCTGTTTTTT	CASLWGSTGELFF
TRBV5-1	many	TRBJ2-5	.	TGCGCCAGCAGCTCTCGACAGAAAGAGACCCAGTACTTC	CASSSRQKETQYF
TRBV5-1	many	TRBJ2-3	.	TGCGCCAGCAGCCTGGGACACGGCACAGATACGCAGTATTTT	CASSLGHGTDTQYF